Below are 27 T cell receptor beta chains sequenced from a single sample in a study of T cell responses to AZD1222 COVID-19 vaccine. Sequencing used immunoSEQ multiplex PCR; TCRdb keeps in-frame clones, though not all of them. Of approximately 140,000 clones in the sample, roughly 89% were seen once. The sequencing here drew on peripheral blood, taken on day 0 of AZD1222 vaccination. These receptors were obtained from an adult in good health.

In regard to this clone: The sample carries other DNA sequences with the same CDR3. The chain links TRBV5-1 to TRBJ2-3, with D uncertain. The germline V gene has CDR1 SGHRS and CDR2 YFSETQ. The length of the CDR3 is 14 residues. Trimming shortened V by 2 bases and J by 0 bases, and 7 bases separated the two germline ends. The CDR3 region is CASSFGGSTDTQYF. In DNA, the CDR3 is TGCGCCAGCAGCTTTGGCGGAAGCACAGATACGCAGTATTTT. Combining the CDR3 with reference TRBV5-1 and TRBJ2-3 gives the whole variable domain KAGVTQTPRYLIKTRGQQVTLSCSPISGHRSVSWYQQTPGQGLQFLFEYFSETQRNKGNFPGRFSGRQFSNSRSEMNVSTLELGDSALYLCASSFGGSTDTQYFGPGTRLTVL.

This clone has only a few counts. This chain uses TRBV4-3 with TRBJ1-2, with a possible D match to TRBD1 (5 bases). CDR3 size: 16 residues. V lost 0 bases and J 3 bases, leaving 14 bases between the germline ends. Germline CDR1 and CDR2: LGHNA and YSLEER. The CDR3 sequence: CASSQESFGTDYGYTF. CDR3 nucleotides: TGCGCCAGCAGCCAAGAATCCTTCGGGACCGACTATGGCTACACCTTC.

The rearrangement joins TRBV24-1 to TRBJ2-5, with a tentative D call TRBD2 (5 bases). V lost 1 base to trimming and J lost 0 bases, with 11 bases between them. There are 16 residues in the CDR3. Germline V gene data show CDR1 as KGHDR and CDR2 as SFDVKD. The CDR3 is CATSDFRSGNQETQYF. DNA for the CDR3: TGTGCCACCAGTGATTTCCGATCCGGGAACCAAGAGACCCAGTACTTC.

The chain couples TRBV28 to TRBJ1-2, with D hard to call. This CDR3 has 16 residues. Trimming shortened V by 2 bases and J by 8 bases, and 21 bases separated the two germline ends. Germline CDR1 and CDR2: MDHEN and SYDVKM. This CDR3 is CASSLLIPGPLRGYTF. CDR3 coding DNA: TGTGCCAGCAGTTTACTTATCCCGGGTCCATTAAGGGGCTACACCTTC.

The rearrangement uses TRBV4-3 and TRBJ2-3, with 14 positions matching TRBD2. V trimming: 0 bases; J trimming: 4 bases; junction bases outside the gene matches: 12. The CDR3 has 20 amino acids. Germline CDR1 and CDR2: LGHNA and YSLEER. This CDR3 reads CASSQEWTSGRPRVPDTQYF. The DNA for the CDR3 is TGCGCCAGCAGCCAAGAGTGGACTAGCGGGAGGCCCAGAGTCCCAGATACGCAGTATTTT.

The rearrangement links TRBV7-9 to TRBJ2-2, with D possibly TRBD1 on 6 matching bases. Germline loops: CDR1 SEHNR, CDR2 FQNEAQ (reference sequence). This CDR3 is built from 15 residues. Trimming stripped 1 base from V and 0 bases from J, with 6 bases between. The CDR3 region has the DNA TGTGCCAGCAGCTTAGGGGGGCCGAACACCGGGGAGCTGTTTTTT. It codes for CASSLGGPNTGELFF.

The chain joins TRBV7-2 to TRBJ1-1; 7 bases fit TRBD1. The CDR3 length is 18 residues. Losses at the gene ends were 5 bases for V and 0 bases for J; bases not matched to a gene: 15. The germline V gene has CDR1 SGHTA and CDR2 FQGNSA. CDR3 DNA sequence: TGTGCCAGCAGCATACCGGCCACAGGGGCCAAAATGAACACTGAAGCTTTCTTT. Encoded protein: CASSIPATGAKMNTEAFF.

This clone has just one count. This chain connects TRBV9 to TRBJ1-1; 10 positions agree with TRBD1. This CDR3 comprises 17 residues. With 4 bases clipped from V and 1 base from J, the junction kept 10 bases outside the gene matches. Germline V gene data show CDR1 as SGDLS and CDR2 as YYNGEE. The CDR3 DNA is TGTGCCAGCAGCCCTCCTCAGACAGGGGGCACGAACACTGAAGCTTTCTTT. The encoded protein is CASSPPQTGGTNTEAFF.

V gene TRBV5-3 combines with J gene TRBJ2-2; either TRBD1 or TRBD2 may supply D (5 bases each). TRBV5-3 is flagged as an ORF with uncertain function. The CDR3 has 17 amino acids. V was trimmed by 2 bases and J by 6 bases, leaving 20 bases between them. The CDR3 loop reads CARSFCQGESISGELFF. The CDR3 DNA reads TGTGCCAGAAGCTTTTGTCAGGGAGAGAGTATCTCCGGGGAGCTGTTTTTT.

This clone occurred once. The gene calls are TRBV5-6 and TRBJ2-7, with 7 bases matching TRBD1. Germline V CDR1 and CDR2: SGHDT, YYEEEE. CDR3 length: 15 amino acids. Unmatched junction bases numbered 8, after V lost 3 bases and J lost 2 bases. CDR3 residues: CASSSMDRRTYEQYF. CDR3 nucleotides: TGTGCCAGCAGCTCTATGGACAGGCGAACCTACGAGCAGTACTTC.

V gene TRBV5-1 combines with J gene TRBJ1-4; D perhaps matches TRBD1 (5 bases). The germline CDR1 and CDR2 sequences are SGHRS and YFSETQ. V gave up 8 bases and J gave up 15 bases, with 11 bases separating them. The CDR3 totals 9 residues. CDR3 DNA sequence: TGCGCCAGTGCCTGGGGGGTGTTTTTT. The encoded protein is CASAWGVFF.

This chain joins TRBV4-3 and TRBJ2-7; 10 nucleotides line up with TRBD2. Judging by the DNA end, TRBJ2-1 fits better; the J call may be wrong. The CDR3 is made up of 15 amino acids. Germline V lookup: CDR1 LGHNA, CDR2 YSLEER. The CDR3 sequence: CASSPSGGYYNEQFF. The CDR3 nucleotides are TGCGCCAGCAGCCCTAGCGGGGGTTACTACAATGAGCAGTTCTTC.

The chain is built from TRBV11-2 and TRBJ1-5, with no clear D. CDR1 and CDR2 from the germline V gene are SGHAT and FQNNGV. The V end lost 2 bases, the J end lost 1 base, and 9 bases lay between the germline ends. CDR3 length: 15 residues. CDR3 bases: TGTGCCAGCAGCTTAAGGACCTCGAGCAATCAGCCCCAGCATTTT. Protein product: CASSLRTSSNQPQHF.

This clone appeared once. The chain carries TRBV7-8 and TRBJ2-1; TRBD1 or TRBD2 may be the D gene (6 bases each). V was cut by 2 bases and J by 4 bases, with 24 bases left in between. This CDR3 contains 19 residues. Germline V CDR1 and CDR2: SGHVS, FQNEAQ. CDR3 amino acids: CASSLRPRGSGGLYNEQFF. The CDR3 DNA reads TGTGCCAGCAGCTTACGACCAAGGGGTTCCGGGGGCCTTTACAATGAGCAGTTCTTC. The full variable domain, in which reference TRBV7-8 and TRBJ2-1 provide the parts outside the CDR3, is GAGVSQSPRYKVAKRGQDVALRCDPISGHVSLFWYQQALGQGPEFLTYFQNEAQLDKSGLPSDRFFAERPEGSVSTLKIQRTQQEDSAVYLCASSLRPRGSGGLYNEQFFGPGTRLTVL.

A single count supports this clone. The chain recombines TRBV5-1 with TRBJ1-3; no reliable D call. CDR1 is SGHRS and CDR2 is YFSETQ in the germline V gene. V gave up 0 bases and J gave up 0 bases, with 4 bases separating them. CDR3 length equals 14 residues. CDR3 region: CASSLGSSGNTIYF. The CDR3, as DNA: TGCGCCAGCAGCTTGGGCAGCTCTGGAAACACCATATATTTT.

This chain links TRBV4-1 with TRBJ1-1; 7 bases are a match to TRBD1. V was pared by 5 bases and J by 4 bases, with 7 bases of the junction left unmatched. In germline, CDR1 is MGHRA, CDR2 YSYEKL. The CDR3 covers 14 residues. The CDR3 spells CASSELQGSTEAFF. CDR3 sequence (DNA): TGCGCCAGCAGCGAACTACAGGGGAGCACTGAAGCTTTCTTT.

This chain joins TRBV7-3 and TRBJ1-1; 9 nucleotides agree with TRBD1. The CDR3 is 17 amino acids. Trimming cost V 5 bases and J 5 bases; bases outside gene matches: 15. CDR1 SGHTA and CDR2 FQGTGA come from the germline V gene. CDR3 DNA sequence: TGTGCCAGCAGCCAAATGAGACTCGGACAGGGGAGGACTGAAGCTTTCTTT. Amino acids: CASSQMRLGQGRTEAFF.

The chain combines TRBV4-1 with TRBJ1-2; D not resolved. The ends were cut back, 1 base at V and 4 bases at J, with 4 bases in the middle. CDR3 length equals 12 residues. In germline, CDR1 is MGHRA, CDR2 YSYEKL. In DNA, the CDR3 is TGCGCCAGCAGCCAAGCGCGCTATGGCTACACCTTC. Its translation: CASSQARYGYTF.

This clone was recorded many times. The chain recombines TRBV27 with TRBJ1-6; D is possibly TRBD1 (5 bases). Germline V CDR1 and CDR2: MNHEY, SMNVEV (reference sequence). The CDR3 has 16 residues. The V and J ends lost 5 bases and 6 bases respectively, with 17 bases between them. As DNA, the CDR3 is TGTGCCAGCAGTATCGCTCAGGGAGGCATTAATTCACCCCTCCACTTT. This translates into CASSIAQGGINSPLHF.

This clone was counted a single time. The gene calls are TRBV4-2 and TRBJ1-2, with D possibly TRBD1 on 6 matching bases. V was pared by 0 bases and J by 4 bases, with 15 bases between. The CDR3 runs 16 residues. CDR1 and CDR2 (germline): LGHNA, YNFKEQ. This chain's CDR3 is CASSQEVGGPSYGYTF. CDR3 DNA sequence: TGTGCCAGCAGCCAAGAAGTGGGGGGGCCCTCCTATGGCTACACCTTC.

V gene TRBV12-3 or TRBV12-4 combines with J gene TRBJ1-6; unclear D gene. The V end lost 6 bases, the J end lost 12 bases, and 15 bases lay between the germline ends. This CDR3 has 13 amino acids. The CDR3 sequence is CASSQSLFGPLHF. CDR3 nucleotides: TGTGCCAGCAGCCAGTCCTTATTCGGACCCCTCCACTTT.

The chain employs TRBV11-2 and TRBJ1-1; tentatively, D is TRBD1 (5 bases). Trimming cost V 11 bases and J 2 bases, with 12 bases left between them. CDR3 length: 12 amino acids. Per germline, CDR1 SGHAT and CDR2 FQNNGV. CDR3 in DNA: TGTGCCGATAGGGGCAGTAACACTGAAGCTTTCTTT. Translation gives CADRGSNTEAFF. The full variable domain, with the rest looked up from reference TRBV11-2 and TRBJ1-1, is EAGVAQSPRYKIIEKRQSVAFWCNPISGHATLYWYQQILGQGPKLLIQFQNNGVVDDSQLPKDRFSAERLKGVDSTLKIQPAKLEDSAVYLCADRGSNTEAFFGQGTRLTVV.

The CDR3 DNA reads TGCGCCAGCAGCTTGAGGGGGGACTCATTCTCTGGAAACACCATATATTTT. Protein sequence: CASSLRGDSFSGNTIYF. V gene TRBV5-1 combines with J gene TRBJ1-3; D is perhaps TRBD1 (6 bases). V gave up 1 base and J gave up 0 bases, with 14 bases separating them. Germline lookup yields CDR1 SGHRS and CDR2 YFSETQ. The CDR3 spans 17 residues.

The rearrangement uses TRBV4-3 and TRBJ1-1; D possibly corresponds to TRBD1 (6 bases). Trimming cost V 5 bases and J 3 bases, with 10 bases left between them. The CDR3 covers 13 residues. Germline V CDR1 and CDR2: LGHNA, YSLEER. The CDR3 nucleotides are TGCGCCAGCAGCATAACAGGGTACACTGAAGCTTTCTTT. As protein: CASSITGYTEAFF.

The chain links TRBV9 to TRBJ2-5; TRBD1 or TRBD2 may be the D gene (5 bases each). The CDR3 is 17 residues long. Germline CDR1 SGDLS, CDR2 YYNGEE. The ends were cut back, 0 bases at V and 4 bases at J, with 19 bases in the middle. The CDR3 spells CASSVDAGTTVSETQYF. The CDR3 DNA follows: TGTGCCAGCAGCGTAGATGCAGGGACCACGGTTTCAGAGACCCAGTACTTC.

The J gene is TRBJ1-2, the V gene TRBV4-1; 9 nucleotides align to TRBD1. Germline assignment: CDR1 MGHRA and CDR2 YSYEKL. Trimming cost V 0 bases and J 7 bases; bases outside gene matches: 15. This CDR3 is built from 18 residues. The CDR3 DNA is TGCGCCAGCAGCCAAGATCTAGGGACAGGGCAGGATTTGGGTGGCTACACCTTC. Residues: CASSQDLGTGQDLGGYTF.

This chain connects TRBV7-6 to TRBJ1-1, with TRBD1 matching 8 bases. V dropped 6 bases and J dropped 1; count of bases not matched to a gene: 10. This CDR3 region has 16 residues. From germline, CDR1 is SGHVS and CDR2 FNYEAQ. CDR3 bases: TGTGCCAGCAGGGTTGACAGGGGCTCAAGGAACACTGAAGCTTTCTTT. Translated: CASRVDRGSRNTEAFF.